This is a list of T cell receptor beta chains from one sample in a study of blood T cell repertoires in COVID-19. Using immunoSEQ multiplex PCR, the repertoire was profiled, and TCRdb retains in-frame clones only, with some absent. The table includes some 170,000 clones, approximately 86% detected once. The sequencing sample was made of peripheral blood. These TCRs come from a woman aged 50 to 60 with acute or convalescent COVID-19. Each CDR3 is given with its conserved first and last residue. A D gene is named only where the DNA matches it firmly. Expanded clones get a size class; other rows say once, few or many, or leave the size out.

CDR3aa: CASSQDRQGGIANYGYTF
CDR3nt: TGCGCCAGCAGCCAAGATAGACAGGGGGGAATAGCTAACTATGGCTACACCTTC
abundance: .
d_gene: TRBD1
v_gene: TRBV4-1
j_gene: TRBJ1-2

CDR3aa: CASIPRPGSSYEQYF
CDR3nt: TGTGCCAGCATACCCCGCCCCGGGAGCTCCTACGAGCAGTACTTC
abundance: .
d_gene: .
v_gene: TRBV27
j_gene: TRBJ2-7

CDR3aa: CASSQDLTGGETQYF
CDR3nt: TGCGCCAGCAGCCAAGATCTGACAGGGGGCGAGACCCAGTACTTC
abundance: .
d_gene: TRBD1
v_gene: TRBV4-3
j_gene: TRBJ2-5

CDR3aa: CASSLKGTSGGSYEQYF
CDR3nt: TGCGCCAGCAGCCTAAAGGGGACTAGCGGGGGGTCGTACGAGCAGTACTTC
abundance: .
d_gene: TRBD2
v_gene: TRBV5-1
j_gene: TRBJ2-7

CDR3aa: CASSLVGGLQAGPYGYTF
CDR3nt: TGTGCCAGCAGCTTAGTGGGGGGTCTGCAAGCAGGGCCCTATGGCTACACCTTC
abundance: .
d_gene: .
v_gene: TRBV7-2
j_gene: TRBJ1-2

CDR3aa: CAWSVRVGYTF
CDR3nt: TGTGCCTGGAGTGTACGGGTTGGCTACACCTTC
abundance: .
d_gene: .
v_gene: TRBV30
j_gene: TRBJ1-2

CDR3aa: CASRPPSGGVGELFF
CDR3nt: TGTGCCAGCAGACCCCCTAGCGGGGGGGTCGGGGAGCTGTTTTTT
abundance: .
d_gene: TRBD2
v_gene: TRBV6-5
j_gene: TRBJ2-2

CDR3aa: CASSLQRRRNEAFF
CDR3nt: TGTGCCAGCAGCCTCCAGAGGAGGAGGAATGAAGCTTTCTTT
abundance: few
d_gene: .
v_gene: TRBV6-5
j_gene: TRBJ1-1

CDR3aa: CASSLSRRSSYNSPLHF
CDR3nt: TGTGCCAGCAGCTTGAGTAGGAGGAGCTCCTATAATTCACCCCTCCACTTT
abundance: .
d_gene: .
v_gene: TRBV5-6
j_gene: TRBJ1-6

CDR3aa: CSASGAGGSGNTIYF
CDR3nt: TGCAGTGCTAGTGGGGCAGGGGGCTCTGGAAACACCATATATTTT
abundance: .
d_gene: TRBD1
v_gene: TRBV20-1
j_gene: TRBJ1-3

CDR3aa: CASSEGASYNEQFF
CDR3nt: TGCGCCAGCAGCGAGGGGGCGTCCTACAATGAGCAGTTCTTC
abundance: .
d_gene: TRBD1
v_gene: TRBV5-1
j_gene: TRBJ2-1

CDR3aa: CAEYPAGYGYTF
CDR3nt: TGTGCCGAATACCCGGCGGGCTATGGCTACACCTTC
abundance: .
d_gene: .
v_gene: TRBV12-3/TRBV12-4
j_gene: TRBJ1-2

CDR3aa: CASTAGRSTDEQFF
CDR3nt: TGTGCCTCTACGGCAGGGCGGTCTACCGATGAGCAGTTCTTC
abundance: .
d_gene: .
v_gene: TRBV19
j_gene: TRBJ2-1

CDR3aa: CASSIASPRTERYEQYF
CDR3nt: TGTGCCAGCAGCATTGCCTCACCCCGGACAGAACGGTACGAGCAGTACTTC
abundance: .
d_gene: .
v_gene: TRBV21-1
j_gene: TRBJ2-7

CDR3aa: CASSPRAGSGGNTIYF
CDR3nt: TGTGCCAGCAGCCCCAGGGCAGGGTCTGGGGGAAACACCATATATTTT
abundance: .
d_gene: .
v_gene: TRBV7-2
j_gene: TRBJ1-3

CDR3aa: CASSSKEGYVADTQYF
CDR3nt: TGTGCCAGTAGTTCTAAGGAGGGGTACGTAGCAGATACGCAGTATTTT
abundance: .
d_gene: .
v_gene: TRBV19
j_gene: TRBJ2-3

CDR3aa: CASSQEGAGIDEQFF
CDR3nt: TGTGCCAGCAGCCAAGAGGGCGCGGGAATTGATGAGCAGTTCTTC
abundance: .
d_gene: .
v_gene: TRBV3-1/TRBV3-2
j_gene: TRBJ2-1

CDR3aa: CASSQDRDNRNYGYTF
CDR3nt: TGCGCCAGCAGCCAAGACCGGGACAACCGAAACTATGGCTACACCTTC
abundance: .
d_gene: .
v_gene: TRBV4-1
j_gene: TRBJ1-2

CDR3aa: CASIMTGGNYGYTF
CDR3nt: TGTGCCAGCATTATGACAGGGGGCAATTATGGCTACACCTTC
abundance: .
d_gene: TRBD1
v_gene: TRBV2
j_gene: TRBJ1-2

CDR3aa: CASSPNQPSGGWYEQFF
CDR3nt: TGTGCCAGCAGCCCTAACCAACCTAGCGGGGGGTGGTATGAGCAGTTCTTC
abundance: .
d_gene: TRBD2
v_gene: TRBV4-2
j_gene: TRBJ2-1

CDR3aa: CASSADWNQPQHF
CDR3nt: TGTGCCAGCAGCGCGGACTGGAATCAGCCCCAGCATTTT
abundance: few
d_gene: .
v_gene: TRBV9
j_gene: TRBJ1-5

CDR3aa: CASSIGTGGLNTEAFF
CDR3nt: TGTGCCAGTAGTATTGGGACAGGGGGCTTGAACACTGAAGCTTTCTTT
abundance: .
d_gene: TRBD1
v_gene: TRBV19
j_gene: TRBJ1-1

CDR3aa: CASSFGPGGGYGYTF
CDR3nt: TGTGCCAGCAGCTTCGGACCAGGGGGCGGCTATGGCTACACCTTC
abundance: few
d_gene: TRBD1
v_gene: TRBV5-6
j_gene: TRBJ1-2

CDR3aa: CASSVGHAGDTQYF
CDR3nt: TGTGCCAGCAGCGTCGGACACGCCGGAGATACGCAGTATTTT
abundance: .
d_gene: .
v_gene: TRBV9
j_gene: TRBJ2-3

CDR3aa: CASSFTGTAEAFF
CDR3nt: TGTGCCAGCAGCTTTACCGGGACAGCTGAAGCTTTCTTT
abundance: .
d_gene: TRBD1
v_gene: TRBV11-2
j_gene: TRBJ1-1

CDR3aa: CASSQGQGGSPLHF
CDR3nt: TGTGCCAGCAGCCAAGGACAGGGAGGCTCACCCCTCCACTTT
abundance: .
d_gene: TRBD1
v_gene: TRBV3-1/TRBV3-2
j_gene: TRBJ1-6

CDR3aa: CASSPAGGKDSPLHF
CDR3nt: TGTGCCAGCAGCCCAGCTGGGGGGAAGGATTCACCCCTCCACTTT
abundance: .
d_gene: .
v_gene: TRBV3-1/TRBV3-2
j_gene: TRBJ1-6

CDR3aa: CASGETYSNQPQHF
CDR3nt: TGTGCCAGTGGGGAGACCTATAGCAATCAGCCCCAGCATTTT
abundance: .
d_gene: .
v_gene: TRBV9
j_gene: TRBJ1-5

CDR3aa: CAWSAGETQYF
CDR3nt: TGTGCCTGGAGTGCGGGGGAGACCCAGTACTTC
abundance: few
d_gene: .
v_gene: TRBV30
j_gene: TRBJ2-5

CDR3aa: CASSPTTGSSTDTQYF
CDR3nt: TGCGCCAGCAGCCCTACTACAGGCTCTAGCACAGATACGCAGTATTTT
abundance: .
d_gene: .
v_gene: TRBV5-1
j_gene: TRBJ2-3

CDR3aa: CASSDNRANEKLFF
CDR3nt: TGTGCCAGCAGTGATAACAGGGCGAATGAAAAACTGTTTTTT
abundance: .
d_gene: .
v_gene: TRBV2
j_gene: TRBJ1-4

CDR3aa: CASSFSGLNTEAFF
CDR3nt: TGTGCCAGCAGCTTTAGCGGGTTGAACACTGAAGCTTTCTTT
abundance: .
d_gene: .
v_gene: TRBV11-3
j_gene: TRBJ1-1